The 9 T cell receptor beta chains below were found in one sample sequenced in a study of blood T cell repertoires in COVID-19. Assay: immunoSEQ multiplex PCR; the TCRdb copy retains only in-frame clones and omits some. The table includes about 15,000 clones, 88% detected once. Sequencing input: peripheral blood. Receptors originate from a human donor in a cohort sampled during active COVID-19.

The chain recombines TRBV5-1 with TRBJ1-6, with a tentative D call TRBD1 (5 bases). V dropped 3 bases and J dropped 1 base, with 8 bases sitting between them. CDR3 length: 15 amino acids. Germline CDR1 and CDR2: SGHRS and YFSETQ. For the CDR3, the DNA is TGCGCCAGCAGCTCATCAGGGTCCTATAATTCACCCCTCCACTTT. This codes for CASSSSGSYNSPLHF.

This clone was seen just once. The chain uses TRBV11-3 and TRBJ2-2; a weak D match, TRBD1 (5 bases). CDR1 and CDR2 (germline): SGHNT, YENEEA. Between the trimmed V and J ends, which lost 5 bases and 7 bases, there was a span of 14 bases. The CDR3 has 14 amino acids. CDR3 region: CASSPTGSVGELFF. The CDR3 coding sequence is TGTGCCAGCAGCCCAACAGGTTCGGTCGGGGAGCTGTTTTTT.

The chain links TRBV7-9 to TRBJ1-2; no clear D. Germline V gene lookup returns CDR1 SEHNR and CDR2 FQNEAQ (reference sequence). The length of the CDR3 is 14 residues. The V gene lost 1 base and the J gene lost 8 bases, with 14 bases spanning the gap. The CDR3 nucleotides are TGTGCCAGCAGCTTAGAGTCCCACACGTTCGGCTACACCTTC. It codes for CASSLESHTFGYTF.

This chain links TRBV19 with TRBJ2-3; TRBD1 is a possible D gene (6 bases). CDR1 LNHDA and CDR2 SQIVND come from the germline V gene (reference sequence). The V end lost 4 bases, the J end lost 0 bases, and 14 bases lay between the germline ends. The CDR3 loop spans 16 amino acids. DNA for the CDR3: TGTGCCAGTAGTAGCACAGGGATGGGGAGCACAGATACGCAGTATTTT. This gives the protein CASSSTGMGSTDTQYF. The complete variable domain, with remaining parts taken from reference TRBV19 and TRBJ2-3, reads DGGITQSPKYLFRKEGQNVTLSCEQNLNHDAMYWYRQDPGQGLRLIYYSQIVNDFQKGDIAEGYSVSREKKESFPLTVTSAQKNPTAFYLCASSSTGMGSTDTQYFGPGTRLTVL.

This chain joins TRBV19 and TRBJ2-7; 9 positions match TRBD2. The CDR3 contains 17 residues. From germline, CDR1 is LNHDA and CDR2 SQIVND (reference sequence). After removal of 8 bases from V and 3 bases from J, the junction contained 17 bases not matched to a gene. CDR3 residues: CASSAGTSRLVIYEQYF. The DNA of the CDR3 is TGTGCCAGTTCGGCCGGGACTAGCCGTCTTGTGATCTACGAGCAGTACTTC.

J is TRBJ2-3 and V is TRBV28; tentative D call: TRBD2 (7 bases). The CDR3 is made up of 16 amino acids. Germline CDR1 reads MDHEN; CDR2 reads SYDVKM. V dropped 2 bases and J dropped 6 bases, with 18 bases sitting between them. CDR3 in DNA: TGTGCCAGCAGTTTAACGGGGGGCCCGCGTCAGGATACGCAGTATTTT. As protein: CASSLTGGPRQDTQYF.

The chain combines TRBV29-1 with TRBJ2-3, with 8 positions matching TRBD2. CDR1 is SQVTM and CDR2 is ANQGSEA in the germline V gene. This CDR3 contains 15 residues. The V segment lost 5 bases and the J segment 1 base; nucleotides outside the gene matches: 8. CDR3 amino acids: CSVPPYGRGTDTQYF. The CDR3 DNA sequence: TGCAGCGTTCCCCCCTACGGGAGGGGCACAGATACGCAGTATTTT.

The CDR3 bases are TGTGCCAGCAGCCTATTGACTAGCACCGGGGAGCTGTTTTTT. As protein: CASSLLTSTGELFF. This chain links TRBV7-3 with TRBJ2-2, with D maybe TRBD2 (6 bases). The germline V gene has CDR1 SGHTA and CDR2 FQGTGA. This CDR3 region has 14 residues. V lost 5 bases and J lost 4, with 11 bases in between.

The chain joins TRBV28 to TRBJ2-2; weak D call: TRBD2 (6 bases). The CDR3 contains 12 residues. V was clipped by 2 bases and J by 11 bases, with 9 bases between them. Germline V lookup: CDR1 MDHEN, CDR2 SYDVKM. The DNA of the CDR3 is TGTGCCAGCAGTTTAGGGCGGGGAGAGCTGTTTTTT. Residues: CASSLGRGELFF.